This T cell receptor (beta chain) was sequenced in a study of CD8+CD57+ T cells in acquired aplastic anemia (dated 2018 in TCRdb). A note on the overall study: DNA extracted from sorted CD4+ and CD8+ cells had a mean of approximately 3.4 ug, with a range of about 0.19 to 30 ug. An average of around 10 million reads for CD4+ cells and under 13 million reads for CD8+ cells was obtained from healthy donor samples.

TCR repertoires of sorted CD4+ and CD8+ blood T cells from severe aplastic anemia patients and healthy subjects were deep-sequenced in the study. Ficoll-Paque density gradient centrifugation was used to isolate peripheral blood mononuclear cells. Before DNA extraction, CD4+ and CD8+ T cells were sorted by FACS or by magnetic beads. Results the study describes overall, beyond this receptor: Twenty-nine CD8+ CDR3 sequences were shared between patients and controls but appeared highly expressed in patients and within their immunodominant clones. Between patients and healthy controls, no significant difference in CD8+ Simpson's diversity was found (P=0.060).

Taken from cysteine to phenylalanine, the CDR3 has 13 residues. This entry keeps only the CDR3 DNA: 39 bases, framed from base 1. From the germline V gene, CDR1 is SGHVS and CDR2 is FQNEAQ. Trimming removed 3 bases from V and 5 bases from J, leaving 11 bases between the germline ends. TCR beta VDJ combination and CDR3 sequence profiling used genomic DNA as the template. An Illumina HiSeq 2000 was used for TCR repertoire sequencing. The authors' pipeline ran thus. Repertoires were assessed using TRBV/TRBJ rearrangement plots, CDR3 size and DJ length profiles, and Simpson's diversity index. The most abundant DNA sequence in the deep sequencing data was defined as the immunodominant clone. CDR3 amino acid sequences were checked for sharing across subjects and were also compared against the VDJdb database and published repertoires. Through fastp at Q25 and MiXCR, TCRdb rebuilt clones from the public reads, retaining in-frame beta chains. Each entry merges the rows of one CDR3 protein and shows their most common DNA and genes. TCRdb assigned the V and J calls; the authors' analysis was not used. The table for this sample lists some 150,000 distinct CDR3 sequences; 41% of them were counted only once. The top ten hold more than 7% of the sample.

This clonotype was recorded at least ten times. Its antigen is currently not known. Base qualities are not provided; no much larger clone lies one nucleotide away. The clonotype was recovered from a human donor in good health, serving as a control. The sequence is built from TRBV7-8 and TRBJ2-7; the D gene cannot be resolved reliably. Material: sorted CD4+, CD8+, or CD8+CD57+ T cells (not recorded which) from PBMCs. The nucleotide sequence is TGTGCCAGCAGCTTGCCTTCCGTCCACGAGCAGTACTTC. This encodes CASSLPSVHEQYF.